These T cell receptor beta chains were read from a single sample in a study of blood T cell repertoires in COVID-19. Measured with immunoSEQ multiplex PCR; TCRdb has only the in-frame clones, and not every one. The sample carries 140,000 to 150,000 clones, about 87% recorded once. Sequencing used peripheral blood. The receptors were sampled from a woman between 45 and 65 years old with acute or convalescent COVID-19. The CDR3 runs from the conserved cysteine through the conserved F or W. D genes are given only for firm matches. Clone size, where shown, is once, few, many, or a class for clones that have expanded.

d_call	v_call	cdr3_length	clone_size	j_call	cdr3_nt	cdr3_aa
NA	TRBV7-8	13	NA	TRBJ2-7	TGTGCCAGCAGCGCGAACAGGGATCGCGAGCAGTACTTC	CASSANRDREQYF
TRBD1	TRBV3-1/TRBV3-2	16	NA	TRBJ2-3	TGTGCCAGCACCCTAAATGAGGGACAGAGCAGGAATACGCAGTATTTT	CASTLNEGQSRNTQYF
NA	TRBV5-5	14	NA	TRBJ1-3	TGTGCCAGCAGCTCACAGCCGTCTGGAAACACCATATATTTT	CASSSQPSGNTIYF
NA	TRBV6-6	14	NA	TRBJ1-1	TGTGCCAGCAGTTACAGCACAGGGAACACTGAAGCTTTCTTT	CASSYSTGNTEAFF
NA	TRBV5-1	15	NA	TRBJ2-5	TGCGCCAGCAGCTTCTCAGGGGACCCCCAAGAGACCCAGTACTTC	CASSFSGDPQETQYF
TRBD1	TRBV10-2	13	NA	TRBJ1-1	TGCGCCAGCAGTGCGGACAGGGGAACTGAAGCTTTCTTT	CASSADRGTEAFF
NA	TRBV19	14	few	TRBJ2-7	TGTGCCAGTAGTCCCCGCCAGGGAAGTTACGAGCAGTACTTC	CASSPRQGSYEQYF
TRBD2	TRBV30	15	NA	TRBJ2-1	TGTGCCTGGAGTTGGGCTAGCGGGAGTAACAATGAGCAGTTCTTC	CAWSWASGSNNEQFF
NA	TRBV11-2	16	NA	TRBJ1-3	TGTGCCAGCAGCCCCCTTGGGGCCACCTCTGGAAACACCATATATTTT	CASSPLGATSGNTIYF
TRBD1	TRBV6-5	15	once	TRBJ2-6	TGTGCCAGCACCCAGACAGGGCTCGGGGCCAACGTCCTGACTTTC	CASTQTGLGANVLTF
NA	TRBV19	13	few	TRBJ1-1	TGTGCCAGTAGTACTACAGGGAACACTGAAGCTTTCTTT	CASSTTGNTEAFF
TRBD2	TRBV7-3	14	NA	TRBJ2-1	TGTGCCAGCAGCTCCGGGACTAGTTTTCATGAGCAGTTCTTC	CASSSGTSFHEQFF
TRBD1	TRBV7-8	14	NA	TRBJ2-7	TGTGCCAGCAGCTTGAGACAGGGAACGTACGAGCAGTACTTC	CASSLRQGTYEQYF
NA	TRBV3-1/TRBV3-2	19	NA	TRBJ1-2	TGTGCCAGCACCCAAAACCGGGTCGCCCCACTTCTACTAGACTATGGCTACACCTTC	CASTQNRVAPLLLDYGYTF
NA	TRBV2	12	NA	TRBJ2-7	TGTGCCAGTGATAAGGGGGATGTCGAGCAGTACTTC	CASDKGDVEQYF
NA	TRBV7-2	15	NA	TRBJ2-3	TGTGCCAGCAGCTTAGCTAGCGCTCGCACAGATACGCAGTATTTT	CASSLASARTDTQYF
NA	TRBV10-2	17	NA	TRBJ2-6	TGCGCCAGCAGTGAGTCGATAGGAGGGGTCGGGGCCAACGTCCTGACTTTC	CASSESIGGVGANVLTF
NA	TRBV4-1	12	once	TRBJ2-2	TGCGCCAGCAGCCAAGAAGGGGGTGAGCTGTTTTTT	CASSQEGGELFF
NA	TRBV15	14	NA	TRBJ2-1	TGTGCCACCAGCAGCCGCGACTGGTACAATGAGCAGTTCTTC	CATSSRDWYNEQFF
NA	TRBV6-2/TRBV6-3	14	NA	TRBJ1-2	TGTGCCAGCAGTTACTCGCAAGGAGTATTGGGCTACACCTTC	CASSYSQGVLGYTF
TRBD1	TRBV4-1	18	NA	TRBJ2-2	TGCGCCAGCAGCCAAGCCCTGGCGAAGGGGACAGGCACCGGGGAGCTGTTTTTT	CASSQALAKGTGTGELFF
TRBD2	TRBV12-3/TRBV12-4	13	NA	TRBJ2-7	TGTGCCTCTGGGCCTAGCGGAATCTACGAGCAGTACTTC	CASGPSGIYEQYF
TRBD1	TRBV6-1	15	NA	TRBJ1-2	TGTGCCAGCAGTGAACTTAGACAGGGGAACTATGGCTACACCTTC	CASSELRQGNYGYTF
TRBD1	TRBV12-5	14	NA	TRBJ1-1	TGTGCTAGTGGTTCAAGGACAGGGGGCACTGAAGCTTTCTTT	CASGSRTGGTEAFF
NA	TRBV6-5	15	once	TRBJ1-2	TGTGCCAGCAGTTACTCGCAGGGTTTAAACTATGGCTACACCTTC	CASSYSQGLNYGYTF
NA	TRBV7-2	16	NA	TRBJ2-7	TGTGCCAGCAGCCAGGACTTAAAAACCTTTGCCTACGAGCAGTACTTC	CASSQDLKTFAYEQYF
TRBD1	TRBV10-3	16	NA	TRBJ2-6	TGTGCCATCAGTTGGGACAGCAACTCTGGGGCCAACGTCCTGACTTTC	CAISWDSNSGANVLTF
TRBD2	TRBV3-1/TRBV3-2	15	once	TRBJ2-1	TGTGCCAGCAGGCCTATTAGCGGGAAGTACAATGAGCAGTTCTTC	CASRPISGKYNEQFF
TRBD1	TRBV19	14	NA	TRBJ2-7	TGTGCCAGTACCTCGGACAGGGAAAGAGGCGAGCAGTACTTC	CASTSDRERGEQYF
NA	TRBV19	14	NA	TRBJ1-1	TGTGCCAGTAGTCTACTAGGACGTAACACTGAAGCTTTCTTT	CASSLLGRNTEAFF
NA	TRBV5-6	14	NA	TRBJ1-2	TGTGCCAGCAGCTTACAGGCGAGGAACTATGGCTACACCTTC	CASSLQARNYGYTF
NA	TRBV20-1	9	NA	TRBJ1-1	TGCAGTGCCTATACGGAGGCTTTCTTT	CSAYTEAFF
NA	TRBV7-9	14	NA	TRBJ2-6	TGTGCCAGCAGTAGGGACACTTGGGCCAACGTCCTGACTTTC	CASSRDTWANVLTF
TRBD1	TRBV4-1	20	once	TRBJ2-2	TGCGCCAGCAGCCAAGGCATAAGGACAGGGGGCAAGGCGGACACCGGGGAGCTGTTTTTT	CASSQGIRTGGKADTGELFF
NA	TRBV4-1	15	NA	TRBJ2-1	TGCGCCAGCAGCGCGGGACCACTCTCCTACAATGAGCAGTTCTTC	CASSAGPLSYNEQFF
TRBD2	TRBV24-1	17	NA	TRBJ2-1	TGTGCCACGGTCCGGGGGGTAGCGGGACCCCTCTACAATGAGCAGTTCTTC	CATVRGVAGPLYNEQFF
TRBD2	TRBV24-1	15	NA	TRBJ2-3	TGTGCCACCAGTGATCAGCGGGAGAGGTCGCATACGCAGTATTTT	CATSDQRERSHTQYF
TRBD1	TRBV20-1	19	NA	TRBJ1-5	TGCAGTGCTAGTGCGGGTAGGACAGGGTCCCTATATAGCAATCAGCCCCAGCATTTT	CSASAGRTGSLYSNQPQHF
NA	TRBV24-1	13	NA	TRBJ1-5	TGTGCCACCAGTGACCCATCCCAGGGGACCCAGCATTTT	CATSDPSQGTQHF
TRBD2	TRBV9	14	NA	TRBJ2-1	TGTGCCAGCAGCCGGACTAGCGGATCCAATGAGCAGTTCTTC	CASSRTSGSNEQFF
NA	TRBV1	17	NA	TRBJ2-4	TGCACCAGCAGCCACGTGAGCCCCAGCGGGAGGGTAAACATTCAGTACTTC	CTSSHVSPSGRVNIQYF
NA	TRBV20-1	14	once	TRBJ2-2	TGCAGTGCTAGTCAGTGGGAGAAACCCGGGGAGCTGTTTTTT	CSASQWEKPGELFF
TRBD2	TRBV11-2	17	NA	TRBJ2-7	TGTGCCAGCAGCTTACGATATAGCGGGGGCCGTGGCCACGAGCAGTACTTC	CASSLRYSGGRGHEQYF
NA	TRBV6-1	13	NA	TRBJ1-2	TGTGCCAGCAGTGAGGAGGCCTATCATGGCTACACCTTC	CASSEEAYHGYTF
NA	TRBV18	14	NA	TRBJ2-3	TGTGCCAGCTCACAAACAGGGTACACAGATACGCAGTATTTT	CASSQTGYTDTQYF
NA	TRBV10-3	13	NA	TRBJ1-2	TGTGCCATCAGTGAGGACGGAGGCTATGGCTACACCTTC	CAISEDGGYGYTF
TRBD2	TRBV27	15	NA	TRBJ2-7	TGTGCCAGCAGTGCCCGGACTAGGGGTTCCTACGAGCAGTACTTC	CASSARTRGSYEQYF
NA	TRBV25-1	13	NA	TRBJ1-4	TGTGCCAGCAGTGAATTAACATGGGAAAAACTGTTTTTT	CASSELTWEKLFF
TRBD1	TRBV10-3	17	NA	TRBJ2-3	TGTGCCATCAGTGAGTCAGGGGACAGGGGAAACACAGATACGCAGTATTTT	CAISESGDRGNTDTQYF
NA	TRBV7-9	13	NA	TRBJ2-5	TGTGCCAGCAGCCGACAGGCCACAGAGACCCAGTACTTC	CASSRQATETQYF
NA	TRBV9	16	NA	TRBJ2-1	TGTGCCAGCAGCGTAGTAGGAGGGGGCTTGGGCAATGAGCAGTTCTTC	CASSVVGGGLGNEQFF
TRBD2	TRBV12-5	17	NA	TRBJ2-3	TGTGCTAGTGGTCGGGGACTAGCGGGAGGGCCGCCAGATACGCAGTATTTT	CASGRGLAGGPPDTQYF
TRBD1	TRBV19	15	NA	TRBJ1-4	TGTGCCAGTAGTTCACAGGGACAGGGAGACGAAAAACTGTTTTTT	CASSSQGQGDEKLFF
TRBD1	TRBV7-9	15	once	TRBJ1-2	TGTGCCAGCAGCCCCCGACAGGGGGTGAGCTATGGCTACACCTTC	CASSPRQGVSYGYTF
TRBD2	TRBV7-9	18	NA	TRBJ2-1	TGTGCCAGCAGCTTCAGGCTAGCGGAGTCCCCGACGTACAATGAGCAGTTCTTC	CASSFRLAESPTYNEQFF
NA	TRBV5-1	15	NA	TRBJ2-7	TGCGCCAGCAGCTTGAGCCTAGCAATGGGATACGAGCAGTACTTC	CASSLSLAMGYEQYF
TRBD1	TRBV2	15	NA	TRBJ1-5	TGTGCCAGCAGTTTATCACAGGGGGCCGGACAGCCCCAGCATTTT	CASSLSQGAGQPQHF
TRBD2	TRBV19	15	NA	TRBJ2-1	TGTGCCAGTAGCATGTGGCGGGGGGCCTACAATGAGCAGTTCTTC	CASSMWRGAYNEQFF
NA	TRBV19	11	NA	TRBJ2-3	TGTGCCAGTAGCCTCACAGATACGCAGTATTTT	CASSLTDTQYF
TRBD2	TRBV11-3	16	NA	TRBJ2-3	TGTGCCAGCAGCTTAGGACTAGCCCCAGCCACAGATACGCAGTATTTT	CASSLGLAPATDTQYF